These T cell receptor beta chains were read from a single sample in a study of blood T cells in healthy people across ages. Using its own MiXCR run on the 5' RACE reads, TCRdb lists one record per CDR3 protein. The sample includes about 1.5 million distinct CDR3 sequences, approximately 40% of them seen just once. Sequences were obtained from blood. These receptors were obtained from a woman between 18 and 29 years old in good health. CDR3s include the opening cysteine and the closing phenylalanine or tryptophan. The D gene is left open where the match is weak. The listing skips clone size in some rows; elsewhere it reads once, few, many or a size class.

CDR3 | DNA | D | J | V | size
CASGRATNTEAFF | TGTGCCAGCGGGAGGGCCACGAACACTGAAGCTTTCTTT | . | TRBJ1-1 | TRBV6-5 | .
CASSQIEANEKLFF | TGTGCCAGCAGCCAAATAGAGGCTAATGAAAAACTGTTTTTT | . | TRBJ1-4 | TRBV3-1 | .
CASSMTGGPSEQYF | TGTGCCAGCAGCATGACAGGGGGGCCTTCTGAGCAGTACTTC | TRBD1 | TRBJ2-5 | TRBV7-3 | .
CASSQDRRTVGNTIYF | TGCGCCAGCAGCCAAGACCGCAGGACAGTCGGAAACACCATATATTTT | . | TRBJ1-3 | TRBV4-1 | .
CSVPRSYNEQFF | TGCAGTGTCCCCAGGAGCTACAATGAGCAGTTCTTC | . | TRBJ2-1 | TRBV20-1 | .
CALNLRDSTNEQFF | TGTGCCTTGAACCTCCGGGACAGTACCAATGAGCAGTTCTTC | TRBD1 | TRBJ2-1 | TRBV30 | .
CASSDLPGFEQFF | TGTGCCAGCAGTGATCTGCCCGGGTTTGAGCAGTTCTTC | . | TRBJ2-1 | TRBV6-2/TRBV6-3 | few
CASSHHRHIQGVWRYGYTF | TGTGCCAGCAGTCATCACCGCCATATACAGGGGGTTTGGCGCTATGGCTACACCTTC | TRBD1 | TRBJ1-2 | TRBV27 | once
CASSPGLGSGYTF | TGTGCCAGCAGTCCGGGACTCGGCTCGGGCTACACCTTC | . | TRBJ1-2 | TRBV6-5 | many
CASSLRQGQFLQHF | TGTGCCAGCAGTTTGAGGCAGGGGCAATTTCTCCAGCATTTT | . | TRBJ1-5 | TRBV27 | .
CSAKSLAGTADTQYF | TGCAGTGCCAAATCCCTAGCGGGAACTGCAGATACGCAGTATTTT | TRBD2 | TRBJ2-3 | TRBV20-1 | few
CASSLPEERGTDTQYF | TGTGCCAGCAGCCTGCCCGAGGAGAGGGGGACAGATACGCAGTATTTT | . | TRBJ2-3 | TRBV13 | .
CSAAQGVSTDTQYF | TGCAGTGCCGCCCAGGGAGTGAGCACAGATACGCAGTATTTT | . | TRBJ2-3 | TRBV20-1 | .
CAGSANRGLENEQFF | TGTGCCGGCAGCGCTAATAGGGGACTAGAGAATGAGCAGTTCTTC | TRBD2 | TRBJ2-1 | TRBV9 | .
CASSLYNGYEQYF | TGTGCCAGCAGTTTGTACAACGGCTACGAGCAGTACTTC | . | TRBJ2-7 | TRBV28 | few
CARSQDGGRSGEQYF | TGCGCCAGGAGCCAAGACGGCGGGAGGTCGGGCGAGCAGTACTTC | TRBD2 | TRBJ2-7 | TRBV4-1 | .
CASSEPGHSAYEQYF | TGTGCCAGCAGTGAACCGGGACATTCCGCCTACGAGCAGTACTTC | . | TRBJ2-7 | TRBV6-1 | .
CASRGDNNEQFF | TGTGCCAGCAGGGGGGACAACAATGAGCAGTTCTTC | . | TRBJ2-1 | TRBV2 | .
CASSSGSSTTF | TGTGCCAGCAGCTCTGGGTCTTCTACCACCTTC | . | TRBJ1-2 | TRBV3-1 | .
CASSPHRARGNEAFF | TGTGCCAGCAGCCCTCACCGGGCGCGGGGGAATGAAGCTTTCTTT | . | TRBJ1-1 | TRBV7-2 | .
CASSQTQGPDYGYTF | TGTGCCAGCTCACAGACCCAGGGGCCGGACTATGGCTACACCTTC | . | TRBJ1-2 | TRBV18 | few
CASRPGQIYGYTF | TGTGCCAGCAGGCCGGGACAGATCTATGGCTACACCTTC | TRBD1 | TRBJ1-2 | TRBV12-3/TRBV12-4 | .
CAISQATNYGYTF | TGTGCCATCAGTCAGGCGACTAACTATGGCTACACCTTC | . | TRBJ1-2 | TRBV10-3 | .
CATSDSTGSLDEQYF | TGTGCCACCAGTGATTCGACAGGGTCCTTGGACGAGCAGTACTTC | TRBD1 | TRBJ2-7 | TRBV24-1 | few
CASSPGGQGYTF | TGTGCCAGCAGCCCCGGGGGACAGGGCTACACCTTC | TRBD1 | TRBJ1-2 | TRBV11-2 | .
CASSQSGGKETQYF | TGCGCCAGCAGCCAAAGCGGGGGGAAAGAGACCCAGTACTTC | TRBD2 | TRBJ2-5 | TRBV4-1 | .
CASSPFAASYEQYF | TGTGCCAGCTCCCCTTTTGCCGCCTCCTACGAGCAGTACTTC | . | TRBJ2-7 | TRBV18 | few
CASSPSGGAGEQFF | TGCGCCAGCAGCCCCAGCGGGGGGGCCGGTGAGCAGTTCTTC | TRBD2 | TRBJ2-1 | TRBV5-1 | few
CASSTGQTLEAFF | TGTGCCAGCAGTACAGGACAGACCCTTGAAGCTTTCTTT | . | TRBJ1-1 | TRBV27 | .
CAPIQGQPYSYEQYF | TGTGCCCCAATCCAGGGACAGCCCTACTCCTACGAGCAGTACTTC | TRBD1 | TRBJ2-7 | TRBV7-7 | .
CATKRGGLTDTQYF | TGTGCCACAAAGCGGGGGGGCCTCACAGATACGCAGTATTTT | TRBD2 | TRBJ2-3 | TRBV25-1 | .
CASSAWGGQPQHF | TGTGCCAGCAGCGCCTGGGGAGGGCAGCCCCAGCATTTT | . | TRBJ1-5 | TRBV7-3 | few
CASCRTGESYEQYF | TGTGCCAGCTGTCGGACAGGGGAGAGCTACGAGCAGTACTTC | TRBD1 | TRBJ2-7 | TRBV28 | once
CACIATLLNYGYTF | TGTGCCTGCATAGCTACTCTCCTAAACTATGGCTACACCTTC | . | TRBJ1-2 | TRBV30 | .
CASSLTSGGTVSYEQYF | TGTGCCAGCAGTTTGACTAGCGGGGGAACGGTCTCCTACGAGCAGTACTTC | TRBD2 | TRBJ2-7 | TRBV12-3/TRBV12-4 | .
CSASPDRGRGSQQYF | TGCAGTGCTAGCCCCGACAGGGGGCGAGGGAGTCAGCAGTACTTC | TRBD1 | TRBJ2-7 | TRBV20-1 | few
CSASSLGEDYGYTF | TGCAGTGCTAGCTCCCTAGGGGAGGACTATGGCTACACCTTC | . | TRBJ1-2 | TRBV20-1 | few
CGARNAGTGSYEQYF | TGCGGTGCTAGAAACGCCGGGACAGGGAGCTACGAGCAGTACTTC | TRBD1 | TRBJ2-7 | TRBV20-1 | .
CASSYRASGRESEQYF | TGTGCCAGCAGCTACCGCGCTAGCGGGAGAGAATCCGAGCAGTACTTC | TRBD2 | TRBJ2-7 | TRBV7-2 | few
CASSLGWDSRIGYGYTF | TGTGCCAGCAGCTTAGGGTGGGACTCTCGAATCGGCTATGGCTACACCTTC | . | TRBJ1-2 | TRBV7-6 | .
CASRFLSEQFF | TGTGCCAGCAGATTTCTCTCTGAGCAGTTCTTC | . | TRBJ2-1 | TRBV6-5 | .
CASSALRGQTDTQYF | TGTGCCAGCAGCGCACTCCGGGGACAAACAGATACGCAGTATTTT | . | TRBJ2-3 | TRBV11-2 | .